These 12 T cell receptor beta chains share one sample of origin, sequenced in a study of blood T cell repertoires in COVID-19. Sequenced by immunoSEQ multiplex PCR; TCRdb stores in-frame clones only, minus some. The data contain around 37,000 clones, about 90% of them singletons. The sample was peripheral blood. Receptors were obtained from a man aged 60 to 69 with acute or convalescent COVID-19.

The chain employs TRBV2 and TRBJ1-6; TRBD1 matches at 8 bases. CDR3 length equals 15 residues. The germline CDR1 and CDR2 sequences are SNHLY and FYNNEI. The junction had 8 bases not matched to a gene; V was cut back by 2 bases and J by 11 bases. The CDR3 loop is CASSERAGGATPLHF. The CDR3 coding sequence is TGTGCCAGCAGTGAACGGGCAGGGGGCGCGACACCCCTCCACTTT.

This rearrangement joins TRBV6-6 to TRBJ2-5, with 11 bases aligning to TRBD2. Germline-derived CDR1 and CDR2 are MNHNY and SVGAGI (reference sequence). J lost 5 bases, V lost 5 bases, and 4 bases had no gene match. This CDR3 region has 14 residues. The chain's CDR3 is CASSRSGGEETQYF. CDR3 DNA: TGTGCCAGCAGTCGTAGCGGGGGGGAGGAGACCCAGTACTTC.

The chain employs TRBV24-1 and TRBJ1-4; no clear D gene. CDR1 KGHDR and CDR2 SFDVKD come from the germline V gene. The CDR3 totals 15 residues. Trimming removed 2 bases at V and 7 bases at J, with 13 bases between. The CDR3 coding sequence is TGTGCCACCAGTGATTCTACCGGTGGTAGTGAAAAACTGTTTTTT. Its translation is CATSDSTGGSEKLFF.

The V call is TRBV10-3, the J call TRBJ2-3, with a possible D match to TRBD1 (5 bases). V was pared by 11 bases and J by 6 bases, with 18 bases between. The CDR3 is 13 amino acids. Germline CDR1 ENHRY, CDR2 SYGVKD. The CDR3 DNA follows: TGTGCCGCACGGGCAGGGAACGCGGATACGCAGTATTTT. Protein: CAARAGNADTQYF.

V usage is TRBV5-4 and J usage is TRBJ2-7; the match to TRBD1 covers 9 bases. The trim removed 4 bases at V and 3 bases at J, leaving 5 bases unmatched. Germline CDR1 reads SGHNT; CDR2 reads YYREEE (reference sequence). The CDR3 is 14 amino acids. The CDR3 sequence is CASSGTGSFYEQYF. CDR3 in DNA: TGTGCCAGCAGCGGGACAGGGTCCTTCTACGAGCAGTACTTC.

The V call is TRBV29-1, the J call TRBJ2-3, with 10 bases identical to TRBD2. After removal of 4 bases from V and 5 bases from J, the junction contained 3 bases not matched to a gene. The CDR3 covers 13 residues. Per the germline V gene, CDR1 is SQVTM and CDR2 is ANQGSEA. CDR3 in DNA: TGCAGCGTTGGGACTAGCGGCAAAGATACGCAGTATTTT. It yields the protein CSVGTSGKDTQYF.

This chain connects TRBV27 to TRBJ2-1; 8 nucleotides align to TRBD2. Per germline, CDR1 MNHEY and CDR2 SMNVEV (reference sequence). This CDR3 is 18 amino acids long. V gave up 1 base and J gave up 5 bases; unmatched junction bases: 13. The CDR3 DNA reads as TGTGCCAGCAGTTTATATCCCGGGGGGGCGGGAGTCGACAATGAGCAGTTCTTC. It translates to CASSLYPGGAGVDNEQFF.

CDR3 region: CATEQTGLATTDTQYF. The DNA for the CDR3 is TGTGCCACCGAGCAAACGGGACTAGCGACGACAGATACGCAGTATTTT. V usage is TRBV24-1 and J usage is TRBJ2-3; 10 nucleotides align to TRBD2. J was trimmed by 3 bases and V by 9 bases; bases with no gene match: 11. The V gene's germline CDR1 is KGHDR and CDR2 SFDVKD. CDR3 size: 16 residues.

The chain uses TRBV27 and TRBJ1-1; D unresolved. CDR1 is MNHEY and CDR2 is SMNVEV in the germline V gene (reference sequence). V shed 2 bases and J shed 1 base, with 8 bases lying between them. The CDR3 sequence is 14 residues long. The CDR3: CASSLLASNTEAFF. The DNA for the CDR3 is TGTGCCAGCAGTTTACTGGCCTCGAACACTGAAGCTTTCTTT.

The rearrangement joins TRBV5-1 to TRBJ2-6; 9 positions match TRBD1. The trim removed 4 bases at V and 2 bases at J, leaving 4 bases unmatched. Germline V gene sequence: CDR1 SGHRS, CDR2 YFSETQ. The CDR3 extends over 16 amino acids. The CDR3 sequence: CASSPRQGAGANVLTF. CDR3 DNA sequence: TGCGCCAGCAGCCCCCGACAGGGGGCTGGGGCCAACGTCCTGACTTTC.

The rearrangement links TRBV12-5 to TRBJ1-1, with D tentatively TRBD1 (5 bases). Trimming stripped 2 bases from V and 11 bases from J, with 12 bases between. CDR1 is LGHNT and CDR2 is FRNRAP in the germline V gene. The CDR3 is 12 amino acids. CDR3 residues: CASGLIQGMAFF. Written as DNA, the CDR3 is TGTGCTAGTGGTTTGATCCAGGGTATGGCTTTCTTT.

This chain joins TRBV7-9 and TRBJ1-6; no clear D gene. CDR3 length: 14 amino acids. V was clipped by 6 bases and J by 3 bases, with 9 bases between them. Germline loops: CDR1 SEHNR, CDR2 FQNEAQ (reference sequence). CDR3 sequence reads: CASSSGIYNSPLHF. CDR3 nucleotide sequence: TGTGCCAGCAGTAGTGGTATCTATAATTCACCCCTCCACTTT.